The 26 T cell receptor beta chains given below trace back to one sample, sequenced in a study of blood T cell repertoires in COVID-19. The repertoire was sequenced with immunoSEQ multiplex PCR; TCRdb's copy has only in-frame clones and lacks some. Of tens of thousands of clones in the sample, roughly 82% were seen once. Source material: peripheral blood. Every receptor here comes from a woman aged 45-59 years with acute or convalescent COVID-19.

This clone was detected only once. The J gene is TRBJ2-7, the V gene TRBV19; D perhaps matches TRBD2 (6 bases). CDR3 length: 15 residues. V was trimmed by 3 bases and J by 4 bases, leaving 16 bases between them. CDR1 LNHDA and CDR2 SQIVND come from the germline V gene (reference sequence). This CDR3 reads CASSMGFGGAYEQYF. The CDR3 DNA follows: TGTGCCAGTAGTATGGGGTTTGGAGGGGCGTACGAGCAGTACTTC.

V is TRBV12-5 and J is TRBJ1-5, with D unclear. The CDR3 contains 11 residues. V gave up 6 bases and J gave up 5 bases, with 5 bases separating them. Germline V gene lookup returns CDR1 LGHNT and CDR2 FRNRAP. DNA of the CDR3: TGTGCTAGTGGCCCCGATCAGCCCCAGCATTTT. Its translation: CASGPDQPQHF.

The chain has TRBV9 and TRBJ2-2, with D maybe TRBD2 (7 bases). Germline V CDR1 and CDR2: SGDLS, YYNGEE. This CDR3 contains 15 residues. The ends were cut back, 4 bases at V and 4 bases at J, with 14 bases in the middle. CDR3 sequence: CASSPLGGATGELFF. In DNA, the CDR3 is TGTGCCAGCAGCCCCCTAGGGGGGGCCACCGGGGAGCTGTTTTTT. Filled out from reference TRBV9 and TRBJ2-2, the complete variable domain reads DSGVTQTPKHLITATGQRVTLRCSPRSGDLSVYWYQQSLDQGLQFLIQYYNGEERAKGNILERFSAQQFPDLHSELNLSSLELGDSALYFCASSPLGGATGELFFGEGSRLTVL.

This clone was observed a few times. The rearrangement joins TRBV3-1 (or the pseudogene TRBV3-2) to TRBJ2-1, with TRBD2 matching over 8 bases. Germline V CDR1 and CDR2: LGHDT, YNNKEL (reference sequence). CDR3 size: 21 residues. Trimming at V came to 1 base and at J to 2 bases, leaving 19 bases not matched to a gene. CDR3 residues: CASSQGRREGPKRETYNEQFF. CDR3 DNA: TGTGCCAGCAGCCAAGGACGCCGGGAGGGCCCTAAGAGGGAGACCTACAATGAGCAGTTCTTC.

The chain combines TRBV10-3 with TRBJ2-5; 10 nucleotides line up with TRBD1. The CDR3 is 15 amino acids. Germline V gives CDR1 ENHRY, CDR2 SYGVKD. V trimming: 10 bases; J trimming: 1 base; junction bases outside the gene matches: 9. This chain's CDR3 is CATNLGQGLQETQYF. The CDR3 nucleotides are TGTGCCACCAACCTGGGACAGGGGCTCCAAGAGACCCAGTACTTC.

The V call is TRBV5-1, the J call TRBJ2-2; possibly TRBD2 for D (5 bases). The germline V gene encodes CDR1 SGHRS and CDR2 YFSETQ. Between the trimmed V and J ends, which lost 2 bases and 4 bases, there was a span of 12 bases. The CDR3 contains 15 residues. As DNA, the CDR3 is TGCGCCAGCAGCTTATTAGAGGGATCCACCGGGGAGCTGTTTTTT. This gives the protein CASSLLEGSTGELFF.

This clone has more than one count but fewer than ten. The rearrangement joins TRBV12-5 to TRBJ2-7, with D perhaps TRBD1 (5 bases). The CDR3 has 13 amino acids. V lost 7 bases, J lost 0 bases, and 10 bases lay in between. Germline values: CDR1 LGHNT, CDR2 FRNRAP. The CDR3 coding sequence is TGTGCTAGTGCCCGACAGATCTCCTACGAGCAGTACTTC. Encoded protein: CASARQISYEQYF. The full variable domain, in which reference TRBV12-5 and TRBJ2-7 provide the parts outside the CDR3, is DARVTQTPRHKVTEMGQEVTMRCQPILGHNTVFWYRQTMMQGLELLAYFRNRAPLDDSGMPKDRFSAEMPDATLATLKIQPSEPRDSAVYFCASARQISYEQYFGPGTRLTVT.

The V gene is TRBV2, the J gene TRBJ2-5; 7 bases map to TRBD2. The CDR3 spans 14 residues. Losses at the gene ends were 6 bases for V and 4 bases for J; bases not matched to a gene: 8. CDR1 is SNHLY, CDR2 FYNNEI, per germline. The CDR3 sequence: CASSAGRGVETQYF. For the CDR3, the DNA is TGTGCCAGCAGCGCCGGACGGGGGGTAGAGACCCAGTACTTC.

The V call is TRBV28, the J call TRBJ2-3; 9 bases match TRBD2. CDR1 and CDR2 (germline): MDHEN, SYDVKM. CDR3 length: 14 residues. V was clipped by 3 bases and J by 3 bases; unmatched bases: 1. The CDR3 DNA reads as TGTGCCAGCAGTTTCGGACTAGCGACAGATACGCAGTATTTT. It encodes CASSFGLATDTQYF.

This sequence joins TRBV13 and TRBJ1-3, with 10 bases lining up with TRBD1. The V gene end was trimmed by 3 bases and the J gene end by 2 bases; junction bases not matched to a gene: 4. The CDR3 consists of 16 residues. Germline V lookup: CDR1 PRHDT, CDR2 FYEKMQ (reference sequence). CDR3 residues: CASSFSDRGTGNTIYF. The CDR3 DNA follows: TGTGCCAGCAGCTTCTCGGACAGGGGGACTGGAAACACCATATATTTT.

J is TRBJ2-5 and V is TRBV3-1 (or the pseudogene TRBV3-2), with unresolved D. The V gene lost 6 bases and the J gene lost 5 bases, with 10 bases spanning the gap. The germline V gene has CDR1 LGHDT and CDR2 YNNKEL (reference sequence). The CDR3 spans 12 residues. CDR3 residues: CASRGRVETQYF. CDR3 sequence (DNA): TGTGCCAGCAGGGGCCGAGTGGAGACCCAGTACTTC.

The chain has TRBV7-9 and TRBJ1-2; TRBD1 agrees at 11 bases. The V gene end was trimmed by 4 bases and the J gene end by 8 bases; junction bases not matched to a gene: 12. CDR1 SEHNR and CDR2 FQNEAQ come from the germline V gene (reference sequence). The CDR3 sequence is 16 residues long. The chain's CDR3 is CASSSGGGQGASGYTF. CDR3 in DNA: TGTGCCAGCAGCTCAGGAGGAGGACAGGGGGCGAGCGGCTACACCTTC.

This clone was detected once. The chain couples TRBV3-1 (or the pseudogene TRBV3-2) to TRBJ2-1, with 8 positions matching TRBD1. Germline values: CDR1 LGHDT, CDR2 YNNKEL (reference sequence). The CDR3 sequence is 13 residues long. The V gene end was trimmed by 4 bases and the J gene end by 14 bases; junction bases not matched to a gene: 10. CDR3 bases: TGTGCCAGCAGCCCTTGGGACAGGCCCGTGGAGTTCTTC. This sequence encodes CASSPWDRPVEFF.

The rearrangement uses TRBV7-2 and TRBJ1-3, with 9 bases lining up with TRBD1. CDR1 SGHTA and CDR2 FQGNSA come from the germline V gene. V shed 8 bases, J shed 4 bases, and the junction held 3 bases outside the gene matches. The CDR3 spans 13 residues. The CDR3 sequence: CASRQGGGNTIYF. DNA for the CDR3: TGTGCCAGCCGACAGGGGGGCGGAAACACCATATATTTT. The full variable domain, with the rest looked up from reference TRBV7-2 and TRBJ1-3, is GAGVSQSPSNKVTEKGKDVELRCDPISGHTALYWYRQSLGQGLEFLIYFQGNSAPDKSGLPSDRFSAERTGGSVSTLTIQRTQQEDSAVYLCASRQGGGNTIYFGEGSWLTVV.

The rearrangement links TRBV6-5 to TRBJ1-1; 8 positions agree with TRBD1. After removal of 6 bases from V and 4 bases from J, the junction contained 7 bases not matched to a gene. Germline CDR1 MNHEY, CDR2 SVGAGI. The CDR3 consists of 14 residues. The CDR3 bases are TGTGCCAGCAGGGGCGGACAGGGTAGCACTGAAGCTTTCTTT. It codes for CASRGGQGSTEAFF.

This clone appeared once. The V call is TRBV9, the J call TRBJ1-1; D is unclear. CDR1 is SGDLS, CDR2 YYNGEE, per germline. The V gene lost 5 bases and the J gene lost 0 bases, with 11 bases spanning the gap. This CDR3 region has 14 residues. The CDR3 spells CASSLQPMNTEAFF. CDR3 in DNA: TGTGCCAGCAGTTTACAGCCCATGAACACTGAAGCTTTCTTT. Full variable domain (remainder filled in from reference TRBV9 and TRBJ1-1): DSGVTQTPKHLITATGQRVTLRCSPRSGDLSVYWYQQSLDQGLQFLIQYYNGEERAKGNILERFSAQQFPDLHSELNLSSLELGDSALYFCASSLQPMNTEAFFGQGTRLTVV.

This clone was recorded a few times. The V and J genes are TRBV25-1 and TRBJ1-1; D possibly corresponds to TRBD1 (6 bases). V dropped 1 base and J dropped 1 base, with 10 bases sitting between them. This CDR3 region has 15 residues. CDR1 and CDR2 (germline): MGHDK, SYGVNS. CDR3 sequence reads: CASSELGQSNTEAFF. In DNA form, the CDR3 reads TGTGCCAGCAGTGAATTAGGACAGTCGAACACTGAAGCTTTCTTT.

This clone was counted once. The chain recombines TRBV6-6 with TRBJ1-6; D is undetermined. Trimming cost V 7 bases and J 3 bases, with 10 bases left between them. Per germline, CDR1 MNHNY and CDR2 SVGAGI (reference sequence). The CDR3 has 14 residues. This CDR3 reads CASTPAGYNSPLHF. The CDR3 DNA sequence: TGTGCCAGCACGCCCGCGGGCTATAATTCACCCCTCCACTTT.

V gene TRBV7-2 combines with J gene TRBJ2-7; D not certain. CDR3 size: 14 residues. V lost 4 bases, J lost 6 bases, and 16 bases lay in between. Germline CDR1 is SGHTA and CDR2 is FQGNSA. The CDR3 nucleotides read TGTGCCAGCAGCTCCCTCCTAGAGGCCGGCGAGCAGTACTTC. Its translation: CASSSLLEAGEQYF.

The V and J genes are TRBV20-1 and TRBJ2-7; D unresolved. Germline V gene lookup returns CDR1 DFQATT and CDR2 SNEGSKA (reference sequence). This CDR3 has 13 amino acids. Trimming pared 3 bases from V and 0 bases from J, leaving 9 bases between. The DNA for the CDR3 is TGCAGTGCTAGTGGTGAGCGCTCCTACGAGCAGTACTTC. Protein sequence: CSASGERSYEQYF.

The chain employs TRBV9 and TRBJ1-6, with D possibly matching TRBD1 (6 bases). Deletions cut 3 bases from V and 8 bases from J, with 9 bases between. Germline assignment: CDR1 SGDLS and CDR2 YYNGEE. The CDR3 is 13 amino acids. The CDR3 DNA reads TGTGCCAGCAGCGGGGACAATCATTCACCCCTCCACTTT. It is translated as CASSGDNHSPLHF. Full variable domain (rest looked up from reference TRBV9 and TRBJ1-6): DSGVTQTPKHLITATGQRVTLRCSPRSGDLSVYWYQQSLDQGLQFLIQYYNGEERAKGNILERFSAQQFPDLHSELNLSSLELGDSALYFCASSGDNHSPLHFGNGTRLTVT.

Concerning this clone itself: The junction departs from the called germline gene at one end, perhaps through a read error. The chain links TRBV7-3 to TRBJ2-5, with TRBD2 identical over 14 bases. The CDR3 loop spans 13 amino acids. The germline V gene has CDR1 SGHTA and CDR2 FQGTGA. CDR3 sequence (DNA): TGTGCCAGCAGCCCGCGGGGACTAGCGGGGGCAGACTTC. Protein sequence: CASSPRGLAGADF.

The chain recombines TRBV5-1 with TRBJ2-1; 11 bases match TRBD2. Looked up from germline, CDR1 is SGHRS and CDR2 is YFSETQ. The CDR3 spans 17 residues. The J segment lost 0 bases and the V segment lost 5 bases, leaving 7 bases of the junction unmatched. The CDR3 nucleotides read TGCGCCAGCAGGACGGGACTAGCGGTATCCTCCTACAATGAGCAGTTCTTC. Translating gives CASRTGLAVSSYNEQFF.

V is TRBV9 and J is TRBJ2-7; 7 nucleotides align to TRBD2. The germline V gene encodes CDR1 SGDLS and CDR2 YYNGEE. This CDR3 has 14 amino acids. V trimming: 3 bases; J trimming: 6 bases; junction bases outside the gene matches: 9. The CDR3 here is CASSDGRGAGEQYF. The CDR3 DNA reads as TGTGCCAGCAGCGATGGGAGGGGAGCTGGCGAGCAGTACTTC.

The rearrangement joins TRBV29-1 to TRBJ2-7; weak D call: TRBD1 (8 bases). V lost 7 bases and J 2 bases, leaving 24 bases between the germline ends. CDR1 is SQVTM and CDR2 is ANQGSEA in the germline V gene. The CDR3 contains 16 residues. The CDR3 bases are TGCAGCGCGGGGGGAAGGACAGGGACTGCCCCCTACGAGCAGTACTTC. It translates to CSAGGRTGTAPYEQYF.

The V call is TRBV18, the J call TRBJ1-6; 7 positions agree with TRBD1. Trimming cost V 3 bases and J 7 bases; bases outside gene matches: 15. Germline-derived CDR1 and CDR2 are KGHSH and LQKENI. The CDR3 totals 18 residues. The CDR3 nucleotides read TGTGCCAGCTCACCCCTCGAGTCTAGACCAGGGGGAAATTCACCCCTCCACTTT. The encoded protein is CASSPLESRPGGNSPLHF.